What follows describes a single T cell receptor (beta chain). Its antigen is still unknown. These data belong to a study of T cells expressing NK-cell markers. This CDR3 is 14 amino acids long. Germline V CDR1 and CDR2: SGHRS, YFSETQ. Findings of the study overall: Dominant NKG2C+ clonotype frequencies of about 1.0-7.0% of CD8+ T cells were measured in several donors.

After re-calling the 5' RACE reads, TCRdb lists one entry per CDR3 protein, DNA absent. This sample's clone table lists around 550,000 distinct CDR3 sequences. The V and J genes are TRBV5-1 and TRBJ2-1; TCRdb outputs TRBD1, but without DNA this stays unchecked. The receptor comes from a man aged 18 to 29 in good health. Sequencing was carried out using blood T cells: a sorted CD56 or NKG2C T cell subset, CD4+ or CD8+ T cells, or bulk PBMC T cells (not recorded which). This chain's CDR3 is CASNKPGNYNEQFF.